This T cell receptor beta chain was documented in a study of cytotoxic CD8 clonotypes in ibrutinib-treated CLL. Looking at the study overall: Results showed 25 or so partial and 2 complete responses; following median roughly 68 months, around 15 remained remitted, roughly 12 advanced.

Germline CDR1 is MDHEN and CDR2 is SYDVKM. V shed 7 bases and J 5 bases; nucleotides not matched to a gene: 6. The CDR3 has 13 amino acids. Clones were read by immunoSEQ multiplex PCR, and TCRdb kept only the in-frame ones, dropping some. The repertoire holds 160,000 or so clones, with approximately 91% as singletons. This TCR was sampled from a human donor with chronic lymphocytic leukemia. V and J are TRBV28 and TRBJ2-7; 9 bases align to TRBD2. Sequenced here: PBMCs, sampled at disease progression, from a patient treated with ibrutinib. This CDR3 is CASKSGRTNEQYF. For the CDR3, the DNA is TGTGCCAGCAAAAGCGGGAGGACAAACGAGCAGTACTTC.